The text below deals with one T cell receptor beta chain. This receptor's antigen is unknown. Per-base quality was not reported, and no clone a single base away is much larger than it. One collaborating source in Seattle enrolled patients during active infection and followed them longitudinally through the course of disease. Each collaborating institution followed its own protocols to collect whole blood in K2EDTA tubes. For TCRbeta analysis, collaborator samples were shipped as frozen whole blood, as isolated PBMCs, or as DNA extracted from either sample type. V is pared back by 1 base and J by 4 bases, with 12 bases lying between the germline termini. From its cysteine to its phenylalanine, the CDR3 spans 15 amino acids. The retained sequence is limited to the CDR3, 45 bases, with the frame set at the first base. CDR1 and CDR2, looked up from the germline V gene, are SGHDN and FVKESK. These data originate in a study of blood T cell repertoires in COVID-19 (dated by TCRdb to 2018 to 2020). Describing the broader study: Collaborator samples came from the United States, Italy and Spain and covered acute and convalescent phases of COVID-19. The material from the prospective study consisted of cDNA or gDNA derived from T cells, B-cell-depleted T cells, or PBMCs. Deeply sampled blood TCRbeta repertoires from subjects exposed to, actively infected with, or recovered from COVID-19 were included in the dataset. A freely available public database, intended as a resource for researchers studying the immune response to SARS-CoV-2, is where the repertoires were released. Samples came from the ongoing ImmuneRACE study (first 160 participants) plus 1,254 subjects from 6 global collaborators. Sample metadata almost always included a de-identified subject ID, COVID-19 status, age in years and sex. Where HLA class I and class II types were available, the types were taken from metadata supplied by the sample provider, not from assay-based typing.

TCRbeta CDR3 regions were amplified from genomic DNA using the immunoSEQ Assay, a bias-controlled multiplex PCR. In the paper's pipeline: Within the assay, amplification of reference gene primers was used to estimate how many nucleated cells each sample contained. Sequence reads were collapsed and filtered to measure the absolute abundance of every unique TCRbeta CDR3 rearrangement. For each sample, productive Simpson clonality was calculated as the square root of Simpson's diversity index over productive rearrangements. TCRdb took this table from immuneACCESS and kept in-frame rearrangements with V and J called. Such tables lack part of the clones; where checked against another copy, unresolved V genes explain under half of the gap, and the rest is unexplained. The V and J calls and clone size are taken from that table; D and trimming were inferred from the DNA. The sample includes 400,000 or so clones, with 70% to 90% observed a single time. Jointly, the top ten make up 0.65% to 1% of the sample.

Broad study findings and their caveats: How much clinical and demographic metadata was included differed by source and by participant, and the metadata was provided uncurated.

The clonotype originates from a man in his late teens or twenties with COVID-19, enrolled during active disease. Sequencing was done on a sample of peripheral blood. The chain uses TRBV14 and TRBJ2-3; the D gene lacks a confident call. DNA sequence: TGTGCCAGCAGCCAAGCGGAGTTTTTCCCAGATACGCAGTATTTT. Translation gives CASSQAEFFPDTQYF.